A single sample is the source of the 25 T cell receptor beta chains below, sequenced in a study of T cells in Graves' hyperthyroidism and ophthalmopathy. There were TCR beta CDR3 regions amplified from RNA transcripts. A first-round RT-PCR of the TCR CDR3 used the HTBI primer set. MiXCR, run by TCRdb on the multiplex PCR reads, gives a single entry per CDR3 protein. Here the sample spans approximately 210,000 distinct CDR3 sequences, 17% being singletons. Sequences were obtained from blood. The source of these receptors is a man aged 50 or older with Graves' hyperthyroidism.

This clonotype was counted a few times. With a much larger clone just one base away, this may be a read error. The gene calls are TRBV28 and TRBJ2-5, with D perhaps assigned TRBD1 or TRBD2 (5 bases each). CDR1 and CDR2 from the germline V gene are MDHEN and SYDVKM. The CDR3 is made up of 16 amino acids. The CDR3 sequence: CVSSLWARVGEETQYF. CDR3 nucleotides: TGTGTCAGCAGTTTATGGGCCAGGGTGGGAGAAGAGACCCAGTACTTC.

This clonotype was observed at least ten times. V usage is TRBV30 and J usage is TRBJ1-5; no clear D gene. Trimming cost V 0 bases and J 9 bases, with 12 bases left between them. CDR1 is GTSNPN, CDR2 SVGIG, per germline (reference sequence). The CDR3 consists of 13 residues. The DNA for the CDR3 is TGTGCCTGGAGTGTACAACGGGAAACGCCCCAGCATTTT. It translates to CAWSVQRETPQHF.

This clonotype was seen only a few times. This chain joins TRBV28 and TRBJ1-1; D is possibly TRBD1 (6 bases). The CDR3 totals 15 residues. Trimming removed 3 bases from V and 4 bases from J, with 15 bases in between. CDR1 and CDR2 (germline): MDHEN, SYDVKM. The CDR3 sequence: CASSFTPQGGTEAFF. The CDR3 region has the DNA TGTGCCAGCAGTTTTACACCACAGGGAGGCACTGAAGCTTTCTTT.

V usage is TRBV10-3 and J usage is TRBJ2-1; TRBD2 matches at 14 bases. This CDR3 region has 17 residues. Trimming took 4 bases from V and 1 from J; bases not matched to a gene: 3. The germline CDR1 and CDR2 sequences are ENHRY and SYGVKD. The CDR3 nucleotides read TGTGCCATCAGTGTGACTAGCGGGAGGGGGTCCTACAATGAGCAGTTCTTC. It codes for CAISVTSGRGSYNEQFF.

The V gene is TRBV2, the J gene TRBJ2-2; perhaps TRBD2 as D (6 bases). Germline V CDR1 and CDR2: SNHLY, FYNNEI. The V and J ends lost 6 bases and 5 bases respectively, with 13 bases between them. CDR3 length: 14 residues. The CDR3 region is CASSDGRGTGELFF. DNA of the CDR3: TGTGCCAGCAGCGACGGGCGGGGAACCGGGGAGCTGTTTTTT.

Ten or more counts support this clonotype. The V and J genes are TRBV20-1 and TRBJ2-7; no clear D gene. This CDR3 has 14 amino acids. The V and J ends lost 5 bases and 0 bases respectively, with 14 bases between them. CDR1 is DFQATT, CDR2 SNEGSKA, per germline (reference sequence). CDR3 coding DNA: TGCAGTGCTCCCCCCCCGCGGAGCTCCTACGAGCAGTACTTC. Encoded protein: CSAPPPRSSYEQYF.

The rearrangement joins TRBV5-1 to TRBJ2-2; possibly TRBD2 for D (5 bases). Germline V CDR1 and CDR2: SGHRS, YFSETQ. The CDR3 contains 16 residues. Trimming stripped 2 bases from V and 0 bases from J, with 11 bases between. The CDR3 loop reads CASSFLAEANTGELFF. In DNA form, the CDR3 reads TGCGCCAGCAGCTTCCTAGCCGAAGCGAACACCGGGGAGCTGTTTTTT.

The chain carries TRBV3-2 and TRBJ2-3; TRBD1 is taken as the D call from the table, unchecked against the DNA. TRBV3-2 is designated a pseudogene. This CDR3 contains 17 residues. This CDR3 reads CASSRKRTVTSTDTQYF. The CDR3 DNA reads TGTGCCAGCAGCCGGAAAAGGACAGTAACTAGCACAGATACGCAGTATTTT.

The CDR3 coding sequence is TGTGCCAGCAGTCTCACTGGGGCCAACGTCCTGACTTTC. This gives the protein CASSLTGANVLTF. The rearrangement joins TRBV6-1 to TRBJ2-6, with unresolved D. The CDR3 length is 13 residues. With 5 bases removed from V and 2 bases from J, the gap between germline ends came to 4 bases. Germline-derived CDR1 and CDR2 are MNHNS and SASEGT.

This clonotype was seen only a few times. An end of the junction does not agree with germline; a read error may underlie this. The rearrangement joins TRBV5-1 to TRBJ2-3; 7 nucleotides align to TRBD1. The CDR3 extends over 12 amino acids. Germline-derived CDR1 and CDR2 are SGHRS and YFSETQ. Here the CDR3 DNA reads TGTGCCAGCAGCCAACAGGGGTATACGCAGTATTTT. As protein: CASSQQGYTQYF.

The V gene is TRBV9, the J gene TRBJ2-3; possibly TRBD2 for D (7 bases). Germline V gives CDR1 SGDLS, CDR2 YYNGEE. Trimming shortened V by 4 bases and J by 2 bases, and 17 bases separated the two germline ends. CDR3 length: 16 amino acids. The CDR3 DNA follows: TGTGCCAGCAGCCCCCGGGGGGCCCTTCACACAGATACGCAGTATTTT. It yields the protein CASSPRGALHTDTQYF.

This clonotype was observed many times. J is TRBJ2-1 and V is TRBV12-3 or TRBV12-4; 9 bases are shared with TRBD2. This CDR3 spans 16 amino acids. The trim removed 0 bases at V and 6 bases at J, leaving 6 bases unmatched. Here the CDR3 reads CASSLAGTSRSNEQFF. The CDR3 bases are TGTGCCAGCAGTTTAGCCGGGACTAGCAGGAGCAATGAGCAGTTCTTC.

This clonotype was found a few times. J is TRBJ2-2 and V is TRBV12-3 or TRBV12-4; TRBD1 is a possible D gene (6 bases). Trimming pared 10 bases from V and 4 bases from J, leaving 13 bases between. The CDR3 spans 13 residues. The DNA of the CDR3 is TGTGCCACCACCACGGACAGCACCGGGGAGCTGTTTTTT. It encodes CATTTDSTGELFF.

The chain joins TRBV5-1 to TRBJ2-7, with 8 bases identical to TRBD1. With V trimmed by 3 bases and J by 5 bases, 7 bases remained unmatched. The CDR3 loop spans 14 amino acids. The V gene's germline CDR1 is SGHRS and CDR2 YFSETQ. The CDR3 DNA reads TGCGCCAGCAGCTCGACAGGGGTTGGGGACGAGCAGTACTTC. Translating it yields CASSSTGVGDEQYF.

This clonotype was seen many times. The chain is built from TRBV7-9 and TRBJ1-1; no clear D gene. Germline V gives CDR1 SEHNR, CDR2 FQNEAQ (reference sequence). Deletions cut 1 base from V and 2 bases from J, with 5 bases between. The CDR3 is 13 amino acids. The CDR3 DNA sequence: TGTGCCAGCAGCTTAGACCAAAACACTGAAGCTTTCTTT. The encoded protein is CASSLDQNTEAFF. Full variable domain (rest looked up from reference TRBV7-9 and TRBJ1-1): DTGVSQNPRHKITKRGQNVTFRCDPISEHNRLYWYRQTLGQGPEFLTYFQNEAQLEKSRLLSDRFSAERPKGSFSTLEIQRTEQGDSAMYLCASSLDQNTEAFFGQGTRLTVV.

About this clonotype: With a much larger clone just one base away, this may be a read error. The chain has TRBV7-2 and TRBJ2-5; perhaps TRBD1 as D (6 bases). Per germline, CDR1 SGHTA and CDR2 FQGNSA. V was cut by 6 bases and J by 1 base, with 9 bases left in between. CDR3 length: 13 residues. The CDR3 bases are TGTGCCAGCAGTCGACAGGTCCAAGAGACCCAGTACTTC. As protein: CASSRQVQETQYF. The entire variable domain, with the rest obtained from reference TRBV7-2 and TRBJ2-5, is as follows: GAGVSQSPSNKVTEKGKDVELRCDPISGHTALYWYRQSLGQGLEFLIYFQGNSAPDKSGLPSDRFSAERTGGSVSTLTIQRTQQEDSAVYLCASSRQVQETQYFGPGTRLLVL.

There are many counts of this clonotype. The V and J genes are TRBV6-5 and TRBJ2-1; 10 bases line up with TRBD2. The CDR3 is 15 residues long. Germline assignment: CDR1 MNHEY and CDR2 SVGAGI. The V and J ends lost 1 base and 8 bases, in that order; junction bases with no gene match: 5. The CDR3 coding sequence is TGTGCCAGCAGTTACTGGAGCGGGAGGGTTGATGAGCAGTTCTTC. The encoded protein is CASSYWSGRVDEQFF.

This chain joins TRBV6-1 and TRBJ1-1, with D possibly being TRBD1 (6 bases). The germline V gene has CDR1 MNHNS and CDR2 SASEGT. V lost 6 bases and J lost 1, with 15 bases in between. The CDR3 is 15 amino acids. DNA for the CDR3: TGTGCCAGCAGCCCGAAACCCAGGGGGAACACTGAAGCTTTCTTT. This codes for CASSPKPRGNTEAFF.

This chain links TRBV27 with TRBJ2-5; D possibly matches TRBD1 or TRBD2 (5 bases each). Germline lookup yields CDR1 MNHEY and CDR2 SMNVEV (reference sequence). The ends were cut back, 0 bases at V and 5 bases at J, with 13 bases in the middle. CDR3 length: 15 residues. This CDR3 reads CASSLSQGPRETQYF. CDR3 nucleotides: TGTGCCAGCAGTTTATCCCAGGGACCGCGGGAGACCCAGTACTTC.

The gene calls are TRBV25-1 and TRBJ2-5; unclear D gene. The germline V gene has CDR1 MGHDK and CDR2 SYGVNS. This CDR3 is 15 amino acids long. The ends were cut back, 1 base at V and 2 bases at J, with 11 bases in the middle. The CDR3 region is CASSEWTSGQETQYF. The CDR3, as DNA: TGTGCCAGCAGTGAATGGACCTCTGGGCAAGAGACCCAGTACTTC.

The chain links TRBV28 to TRBJ2-6; a weak D match, TRBD1 (6 bases). From germline, CDR1 is MDHEN and CDR2 SYDVKM. CDR3 length equals 15 residues. V lost 6 bases and J lost 4, with 13 bases in between. CDR3 coding DNA: TGTGCCAGCAGCCAACAGGGTAACGGGGCCAACGTCCTGACTTTC. It translates to CASSQQGNGANVLTF.

There are many counts of this clonotype. The chain has TRBV18 and TRBJ1-1, with D possibly being TRBD1 (6 bases). Trimming removed 0 bases at V and 5 bases at J, with 10 bases between. The CDR3 extends over 14 amino acids. Germline CDR1 is KGHSH and CDR2 is LQKENI. The CDR3 is CASSPPYRDTEAFF. DNA of the CDR3: TGTGCCAGCTCACCACCTTACAGGGATACTGAAGCTTTCTTT.

The V and J genes are TRBV4-1 and TRBJ2-7, with D tentatively TRBD1 (6 bases). The germline V and J ends were trimmed by 6 bases and 3 bases, with 27 bases remaining between them. In germline, CDR1 is MGHRA, CDR2 YSYEKL. The CDR3 totals 18 residues. CDR3 sequence reads: CASRPFPRGNRDGYEQYF. The CDR3 DNA reads as TGCGCCAGCAGACCTTTTCCGAGGGGTAACAGGGATGGCTACGAGCAGTACTTC.

This clonotype was detected many times. The gene calls are TRBV2 and TRBJ2-3, with 11 bases fitting TRBD2. CDR1 is SNHLY, CDR2 FYNNEI, per germline. Trimming at V came to 6 bases and at J to 2 bases, leaving 7 bases not matched to a gene. The length of the CDR3 is 16 residues. The CDR3 nucleotides read TGTGCCAGCAGACGGCCGACTAGCGGGGACACAGATACGCAGTATTTT. It translates to CASRRPTSGDTDTQYF.

The chain uses TRBV7-6 and TRBJ2-5; D is undetermined. Germline V gene sequence: CDR1 SGHVS, CDR2 FNYEAQ. There are 11 residues in the CDR3. Trimming took 7 bases from V and 4 from J, leaving 7 bases between them. This chain's CDR3 is CASTNGETQYF. CDR3 nucleotides: TGTGCCAGCACCAACGGAGAGACCCAGTACTTC. Full variable domain (remainder filled in from reference TRBV7-6 and TRBJ2-5): GAGVSQSPRYKVTKRGQDVALRCDPISGHVSLYWYRQALGQGPEFLTYFNYEAQQDKSGLPNDRFSAERPEGSISTLTIQRTEQRDSAMYRCASTNGETQYFGPGTRLLVL.